The T cell receptor beta chain under discussion was sequenced for a study of T cell repertoires in cytomegalovirus infection. Worth noting for this clonotype: No antigen is known for it.

V dropped 4 bases and J dropped 6 bases, with 13 bases sitting between them. CDR1 is SGHDT and CDR2 is YYEEEE in the germline V gene. The length of the CDR3 is 13 residues. TCRdb reanalysed the reads using MiXCR and keeps one entry per CDR3 protein. The table shows approximately 990,000 distinct CDR3 sequences, with about a third occurring only once. The chain has TRBV5-6 and TRBJ2-5, with D uncertain. The sequence was collected from a human donor in good health (CMV status not recorded). Some clones in this sample may be carry-over from other donors' samples. Sequencing used cultured CD8+ T cells from PBMCs, obtained from culture after CMV antigen stimulation. CDR3 nucleotides: TGTGCCAGCAGCCCCGACAACAAACAGACCCAGTACTTC. Encoded protein: CASSPDNKQTQYF.